Listed here is a single TCR beta chain. This sample stems from a study of Ad26.COV2.S vaccination and SARS-CoV-2 variants. The treatment: over 15 received Ad26.COV2.S at low or high dose, single or two shots; several received placebo; per-sample allocation not given. Day 63 after the first injection of vaccine or placebo was the sampling time. An 18-55-year-old adult in Boston served as donor. The method was immunoSEQ multiplex PCR; TCRdb's version includes in-frame clones alone and lacks a portion of them. The sample consists of about 380,000 clones, about four fifths of them appearing once. The CDR3 is made up of 13 amino acids. Germline CDR1 reads SGHTA; CDR2 reads FQGNSA. Trimming cost V 4 bases and J 7 bases, with 13 bases left between them.

This material consisted of peripheral blood, taken in a trial of Ad26.COV2.S vaccine versus placebo. V gene TRBV7-2 combines with J gene TRBJ1-1; TRBD1 is a possible D gene (5 bases). This clonotype originated in a person aged 18-65 years who received the Ad26.COV2.S COVID-19 vaccine or a placebo. The DNA of the CDR3 is TGTGCCAGCAGCTCAACCCGACAGAGTGAAGCTTTCTTT. This gives the protein CASSSTRQSEAFF.